One and the same sample provided the 24 T cell receptor beta chains below, sequenced in a study of shared clonotypes between healthy human individuals. TCRdb's table, derived via immunoSEQ multiplex PCR, lists solely in-frame clones and lacks some. This sample has approximately 530,000 clones, with more than 95% found just once. Sequenced material: naive CD4+ T cells sorted from blood. Subset denoted: CD45RA+ positively selected. Receptors were obtained from a woman in her 30s in good health.

Details on this clone: Other DNA sequences from this sample encode an identical CDR3 as well. The chain carries TRBV5-1 and TRBJ2-3; D possibly corresponds to TRBD1 (6 bases). CDR3 size: 13 residues. The germline V gene has CDR1 SGHRS and CDR2 YFSETQ. V shed 3 bases and J shed 4 bases, with 9 bases lying between them. CDR3 sequence reads: CASSSGTSDTQYF. The CDR3 bases are TGCGCCAGCAGCTCCGGGACATCAGATACGCAGTATTTT.

The CDR3 DNA is TGCGCCAGCAGCTCCTCCGCGGGAGCGTTCCCCGGGGAGCTGTTTTTT. Amino acids: CASSSSAGAFPGELFF. V gene TRBV5-1 combines with J gene TRBJ2-2; 7 bases line up with TRBD2. Losses at the gene ends were 3 bases for V and 6 bases for J; bases not matched to a gene: 11. The CDR3 covers 16 residues. Germline V gene sequence: CDR1 SGHRS, CDR2 YFSETQ.

The V and J genes are TRBV29-1 and TRBJ1-4; no clear D gene. The CDR3 length is 14 residues. Trimming removed 3 bases at V and 8 bases at J, with 16 bases between. CDR1 is SQVTM, CDR2 ANQGSEA, per germline. CDR3 loop: CSVDVGLRQEKLFF. DNA of the CDR3: TGCAGCGTTGATGTGGGCCTAAGGCAGGAAAAACTGTTTTTT.

The genes are TRBV28 and TRBJ2-5; 10 bases fit TRBD2. Near its end, the DNA agrees better with TRBJ2-7, so the J call may be wrong. The V gene's germline CDR1 is MDHEN and CDR2 SYDVKM. There are 15 residues in the CDR3. The CDR3, as DNA: TGTGCCAGCAGCGCGGCCTTAGCGGGAGGCCACGAGCAGTACTTC. It encodes CASSAALAGGHEQYF.

The chain couples TRBV4-2 to TRBJ1-5; D gene unclear. The length of the CDR3 is 13 residues. Trimming took off 4 bases at V and 3 bases at J, with 7 bases between the two ends. Germline V gene data show CDR1 as LGHNA and CDR2 as YNFKEQ. The CDR3 bases are TGTGCCAGCAGCCTTAGTGACAATCAGCCCCAGCATTTT. Translating it yields CASSLSDNQPQHF.

The chain is built from TRBV5-1 and TRBJ1-5; tentative D call: TRBD1 (6 bases). CDR1 and CDR2 (germline): SGHRS, YFSETQ. The CDR3 length is 16 residues. V lost 9 bases to trimming and J lost 5 bases, with 24 bases between them. Here the CDR3 DNA reads TGCGCCACCCTTTGGGGCTATACAGGGAAGTATCAGCCCCAGCATTTT. This encodes CATLWGYTGKYQPQHF. Full variable domain (outside the CDR3, taken from reference TRBV5-1 and TRBJ1-5): KAGVTQTPRYLIKTRGQQVTLSCSPISGHRSVSWYQQTPGQGLQFLFEYFSETQRNKGNFPGRFSGRQFSNSRSEMNVSTLELGDSALYLCATLWGYTGKYQPQHFGDGTRLSIL.

The chain has TRBV5-1 and TRBJ1-1; D not certain. Trimming left V 0 bases short and J 5 bases short, with 14 bases between. The CDR3 loop spans 15 amino acids. Germline V CDR1 and CDR2: SGHRS, YFSETQ. The CDR3, as DNA: TGCGCCAGCAGCTTGGGGTCCGGATTGGGGACTGAAGCTTTCTTT. This gives the protein CASSLGSGLGTEAFF.

J is TRBJ2-2 and V is TRBV10-1; 8 bases line up with TRBD2. The CDR3 runs to 15 residues. V was pared by 6 bases and J by 4 bases, with 7 bases of the junction left unmatched. Germline V gives CDR1 WNHNN, CDR2 SYGVQD (reference sequence). CDR3 DNA sequence: TGCGCCAGCAGCAAAGCGGGAGACGTCACCGGGGAGCTGTTTTTT. Amino acid sequence: CASSKAGDVTGELFF.

A word on this clone: At the DNA level, this CDR3 is encoded by other sequences in the same sample as well. The chain is built from TRBV7-9 and TRBJ2-3; unclear D gene. This CDR3 comprises 15 residues. Germline V lookup: CDR1 SEHNR, CDR2 FQNEAQ (reference sequence). Trimming pared 1 base from V and 0 bases from J, leaving 8 bases between. The CDR3 region has the DNA TGTGCCAGCAGCTTAGGGTCCGGGAGCACAGATACGCAGTATTTT. Translation: CASSLGSGSTDTQYF.

The chain employs TRBV5-4 and TRBJ1-2, with 10 bases that match TRBD1. CDR1 is SGHNT, CDR2 YYREEE, per germline (reference sequence). The length of the CDR3 is 13 residues. Losses at the gene ends were 5 bases for V and 7 bases for J; bases not matched to a gene: 5. CDR3 nucleotides: TGTGCCAGCAGGACAGGGGGCGCTCGTGGCTACACCTTC. Amino acids: CASRTGGARGYTF.

This clone is a singleton in its sample. A junction end diverges from the germline sequence, so it may reflect a read error. J is TRBJ2-7 and V is TRBV10-1, with 10 positions matching TRBD1. The CDR3 is 14 amino acids. Germline CDR1 WNHNN, CDR2 SYGVQD (reference sequence). The CDR3 loop reads CASSDTGTGAKVHF. The CDR3, as DNA: TGCGCCAGCAGTGATACCGGGACAGGGGCCAAAGTTCACTTC.

This sequence joins TRBV19 and TRBJ2-2; no clear D gene. Trimming shortened V by 7 bases and J by 0 bases, and 9 bases separated the two germline ends. CDR1 LNHDA and CDR2 SQIVND come from the germline V gene (reference sequence). This CDR3 contains 14 residues. In DNA, the CDR3 is TGTGCCAGTACCCAAGGGTCGAACACCGGGGAGCTGTTTTTT. Translation gives CASTQGSNTGELFF.

This chain connects TRBV28 to TRBJ2-7; D not resolved. This CDR3 is 11 amino acids long. CDR1 MDHEN and CDR2 SYDVKM come from the germline V gene. V dropped 7 bases and J dropped 3 bases, with 7 bases sitting between them. The CDR3 is CASTAHYEQYF. CDR3 DNA: TGTGCCAGCACCGCCCACTACGAGCAGTACTTC. Filled out from reference TRBV28 and TRBJ2-7, the complete variable domain reads DVKVTQSSRYLVKRTGEKVFLECVQDMDHENMFWYRQDPGLGLRLIYFSYDVKMKEKGDIPEGYSVSREKKERFSLILESASTNQTSMYLCASTAHYEQYFGPGTRLTVT.

The table lists this clone with a count of one. The chain is built from TRBV7-3 and TRBJ2-1; D is unclear. Deletions cut 2 bases from V and 12 bases from J, with 14 bases between. Germline V gene lookup returns CDR1 SGHTA and CDR2 FQGTGA. CDR3 length: 13 residues. In DNA, the CDR3 is TGTGCCAGCAGCTTAGGTTTCGAAACGGGGCAGTTCTTC. Protein sequence: CASSLGFETGQFF.

The genes are TRBV5-1 and TRBJ2-7, with 7 bases fitting TRBD2. The length of the CDR3 is 14 residues. Trimming at V came to 1 base and at J to 4 bases, leaving 5 bases not matched to a gene. Germline CDR1 is SGHRS and CDR2 is YFSETQ. The CDR3 is CASSLSQGGYEQYF. CDR3 coding DNA: TGCGCCAGCAGCTTGAGTCAGGGAGGGTACGAGCAGTACTTC.

The J gene is TRBJ2-7, the V gene TRBV9, with D perhaps matching TRBD2 (6 bases). This CDR3 is 13 amino acids long. Germline V gene lookup returns CDR1 SGDLS and CDR2 YYNGEE. V lost 3 bases to trimming and J lost 5 bases, with 12 bases between them. The CDR3, as DNA: TGTGCCAGCAGCGCCCGGGACTTTGACGAGCAGTACTTC. Residues: CASSARDFDEQYF.

The chain employs TRBV5-6 and TRBJ2-3; 11 bases align to TRBD2. The germline V gene encodes CDR1 SGHDT and CDR2 YYEEEE. Losses at the gene ends were 1 base for V and 5 bases for J; bases not matched to a gene: 0. The CDR3 length is 14 residues. The CDR3: CASSLLAGGDTQYF. CDR3 coding DNA: TGTGCCAGCAGCTTGCTAGCGGGAGGAGATACGCAGTATTTT.

J is TRBJ1-1 and V is TRBV6-5; D not resolved. CDR1 is MNHEY and CDR2 is SVGAGI in the germline V gene. V lost 0 bases and J lost 3, with 14 bases in between. The CDR3 has 16 amino acids. The CDR3 loop reads CASSYSKTKTYTEAFF. The CDR3 DNA reads TGTGCCAGCAGTTACTCGAAGACAAAGACTTACACTGAAGCTTTCTTT.

This chain joins TRBV2 and TRBJ2-1; D not certain. This CDR3 spans 13 amino acids. Germline lookup yields CDR1 SNHLY and CDR2 FYNNEI. Trimming removed 4 bases at V and 7 bases at J, with 11 bases between. CDR3 sequence (DNA): TGTGCCAGCAGTGTGGCGGAGCCTAATGAGCAGTTCTTC. The encoded protein is CASSVAEPNEQFF.

This clone was detected only a few times. The identical CDR3 is also encoded by other nucleotide sequences in the sample. This chain connects TRBV28 to TRBJ1-2; D remains ambiguous. The V and J ends lost 2 bases and 4 bases respectively, with 8 bases between them. Germline lookup yields CDR1 MDHEN and CDR2 SYDVKM. The CDR3 loop spans 13 amino acids. CDR3: CASSLMGSYGYTF. The CDR3 DNA reads TGTGCCAGCAGTTTAATGGGAAGCTATGGCTACACCTTC.

The gene calls are TRBV7-9 and TRBJ2-1; D remains unclear. The CDR3 covers 12 residues. Germline CDR1 is SEHNR and CDR2 is FQNEAQ (reference sequence). V dropped 5 bases and J dropped 10 bases, with 12 bases sitting between them. In nucleotides, the CDR3 is TGTGCCAGCAGCCGTACGGATATAGAGCAGTTCTTC. Residues: CASSRTDIEQFF. Full variable domain (remainder filled in from reference TRBV7-9 and TRBJ2-1): DTGVSQNPRHKITKRGQNVTFRCDPISEHNRLYWYRQTLGQGPEFLTYFQNEAQLEKSRLLSDRFSAERPKGSFSTLEIQRTEQGDSAMYLCASSRTDIEQFFGPGTRLTVL.

The chain has TRBV27 and TRBJ2-1, with 10 bases fitting TRBD2. Germline trimming cut 5 bases from V and 4 bases from J; bases unmatched to any gene: 14. This CDR3 has 18 amino acids. CDR1 is MNHEY and CDR2 is SMNVEV in the germline V gene (reference sequence). The chain's CDR3 is CASSPRGAGGPGYNEQFF. CDR3 coding DNA: TGTGCCAGCAGTCCCCGGGGAGCGGGAGGGCCGGGTTACAATGAGCAGTTCTTC.

The DNA for the CDR3 is TGTGCCAGCAGTTATACCACAGGGAACAATCAGCCCCAGCATTTT. This codes for CASSYTTGNNQPQHF. The rearrangement joins TRBV6-6 to TRBJ1-5, with D perhaps TRBD1 (6 bases). The CDR3 is made up of 15 amino acids. The V end lost 3 bases, the J end lost 3 bases, and 12 bases lay between the germline ends. CDR1 is MNHNY, CDR2 SVGAGI, per germline (reference sequence).

The chain employs TRBV27 and TRBJ2-7; tentatively, D is TRBD1 (6 bases). V lost 7 bases, J lost 3 bases, and 13 bases lay in between. This CDR3 comprises 13 residues. Germline CDR1 MNHEY, CDR2 SMNVEV (reference sequence). CDR3: CASTSGHNYEQYF. DNA for the CDR3: TGTGCCAGCACCTCGGGACACAACTACGAGCAGTACTTC.